Below are 5 T cell receptor beta chains sequenced from a single sample in a study of blood T cell repertoires in COVID-19 (TCRdb year 2020). The library was obtained by the immunoSEQ multiplex PCR assay. As stored in TCRdb, this immuneACCESS dataset retains in-frame rearrangements with V and J assigned. A fraction of the clones does not appear; measured against another copy, unresolved V genes explain less than half of the discrepancy, and the remainder lacks a known reason. The sample has more than 95,000 clones on record, about 80% of them singletons. In total, the top ten clones hold 25% of the sample. Sequencing was performed on peripheral blood. All receptors come from a human donor in a cohort sampled during active COVID-19.

The chain couples TRBV10-3 to TRBJ1-2; 7 bases align to TRBD1. V shed 9 bases and J 4 bases; nucleotides not matched to a gene: 11. The CDR3 length is 14 residues. Per the germline V gene, CDR1 is ENHRY and CDR2 is SYGVKD. CDR3 bases: TGTGCCATTGGGGACGGGGACAGAATCTATGGCTACACCTTC. Encoded protein: CAIGDGDRIYGYTF.

The chain links TRBV27 to TRBJ2-2, with 12 nucleotides matching TRBD1. CDR3 length: 17 residues. V shed 3 bases and J 6 bases; nucleotides not matched to a gene: 8. Germline CDR1 is MNHEY and CDR2 is SMNVEV (reference sequence). The CDR3 is CASSLTPGQGASGELFF. The CDR3 DNA sequence: TGTGCCAGCAGTTTGACGCCGGGACAGGGGGCCTCCGGGGAGCTGTTTTTT.

CDR3: CASSPVRGGDGYTF. DNA of the CDR3: TGTGCCAGCTCACCAGTCAGGGGAGGGGATGGCTACACCTTC. The chain is built from TRBV18 and TRBJ1-2; weak D call: TRBD1 (6 bases). CDR3 length: 14 amino acids. The V and J ends lost 2 bases and 6 bases respectively, with 13 bases between them. Germline V gene sequence: CDR1 KGHSH, CDR2 LQKENI.

A remark on this clone: One end of the junction fails to match germline, which may point to a read error. The CDR3 nucleotides are TGTGCCAGCTCCCCACAGGAGGGGAGCAATCAGCCCCAGCATTTT. As protein: CASSPQEGSNQPQHF. V is TRBV18 and J is TRBJ1-5, with D possibly TRBD1 on 5 matching bases. This CDR3 is 15 amino acids long. In germline, CDR1 is KGHSH, CDR2 LQKENI.

The V call is TRBV5-4, the J call TRBJ2-5, with 8 bases identical to TRBD2. The ends lost 2 bases at V and 4 bases at J; junction bases unmatched: 7. Germline V gene lookup returns CDR1 SGHNT and CDR2 YYREEE (reference sequence). The CDR3 is 15 residues long. CDR3 nucleotide sequence: TGTGCCAGCAGCTTAGAGCGGGGGCCCGCAGAGACCCAGTACTTC. It translates to CASSLERGPAETQYF.